A single sample gave rise to the 10 T cell receptor beta chains below, sequenced in a study of neurological immune-mediated disorders. TCRdb reprocessed the 5' RACE reads via MiXCR and lists one record per CDR3 protein. The sample consists of about 120,000 distinct CDR3 sequences, 3.2% of them appearing once. Sequencing was done on a sample of PBMCs. These receptors were collected from a woman under 40 with multiple sclerosis.

This clonotype was counted a few times. The chain employs TRBV12-3 or TRBV12-4 and TRBJ1-2, with 8 bases that match TRBD1. This CDR3 has 13 residues. Germline trimming cut 5 bases from V and 7 bases from J; bases unmatched to any gene: 6. The CDR3 DNA reads as TGTGCCAGCAGTCTCCTTGACAGGGGTGGCTACACCTTC. Translation: CASSLLDRGGYTF.

This clonotype was recorded at least ten times. The chain couples TRBV7-6 to TRBJ2-5, with D unresolved. Germline-derived CDR1 and CDR2 are SGHVS and FNYEAQ. The germline V and J ends were trimmed by 1 base and 5 bases, with 20 bases remaining between them. This CDR3 has 17 amino acids. DNA of the CDR3: TGTGCCAGCAGCTTAGAGAACCCCACCCGAGGAAGGGAGACCCAGTACTTC. Translated: CASSLENPTRGRETQYF.

This clonotype was detected a few times. This may be a read error, as it is one base from a much larger clone. The chain uses TRBV2 and TRBJ1-5; maybe TRBD1 (5 bases). The CDR3 extends over 13 amino acids. CDR1 and CDR2 (germline): SNHLY, FYNNEI. The CDR3 region is CASSEEGRQPQNF. The CDR3 nucleotides read TGTGCCAGCAGTGAAGAGGGGCGGCAGCCCCAGAATTTT.

This clonotype was counted ten times or more. The chain combines TRBV2 with TRBJ2-5, with D hard to call. There are 11 residues in the CDR3. V was trimmed by 4 bases and J by 4 bases, leaving 4 bases between them. Germline V CDR1 and CDR2: SNHLY, FYNNEI. This CDR3 reads CASSVSETQYF. The CDR3 coding sequence is TGTGCCAGCAGTGTTTCAGAGACCCAGTACTTC.

This clonotype was observed a few times. This chain joins TRBV29-1 and TRBJ2-1, with 12 bases identical to TRBD2. This CDR3 spans 14 amino acids. Germline V gives CDR1 SQVTM, CDR2 ANQGSEA. The V segment lost 4 bases and the J segment 7 bases; nucleotides outside the gene matches: 5. The CDR3 loop reads CSVGLAGGWNEQFF. DNA of the CDR3: TGCAGCGTTGGCCTAGCGGGAGGGTGGAATGAGCAGTTCTTC.

This clonotype occurred many times. The CDR3 region is CASREQGDEQYF. The DNA of the CDR3 is TGTGCCAGCAGGGAACAGGGGGACGAGCAGTACTTC. The J gene is TRBJ2-7, the V gene TRBV28; 8 nucleotides agree with TRBD1. This CDR3 has 12 amino acids. CDR1 is MDHEN and CDR2 is SYDVKM in the germline V gene. Unmatched junction bases numbered 3, after V lost 6 bases and J lost 5 bases.

This clonotype was counted ten times or more. This chain joins TRBV14 and TRBJ1-1; D is unclear. Germline loops: CDR1 SGHDN, CDR2 FVKESK. CDR3 size: 15 residues. V shed 0 bases and J shed 0 bases, with 8 bases lying between them. As DNA, the CDR3 is TGTGCCAGCAGCCAAGATCCGGACTTGAACACTGAAGCTTTCTTT. It encodes CASSQDPDLNTEAFF.

This clonotype has a count of ten or more. The chain joins TRBV7-2 to TRBJ1-4; D might be TRBD1 (6 bases). Germline-derived CDR1 and CDR2 are SGHTA and FQGNSA. This CDR3 has 15 amino acids. Trimming pared 5 bases from V and 8 bases from J, leaving 18 bases between. The CDR3 here is CASSSRGRSSEKLFF. The DNA for the CDR3 is TGTGCCAGCAGCAGCAGGGGTCGGTCTTCAGAAAAACTGTTTTTT.

This clonotype was seen ten or more times. V usage is TRBV7-2 and J usage is TRBJ2-6, with a possible D match to TRBD1 (6 bases). The CDR3 consists of 15 residues. Trimming removed 2 bases from V and 4 bases from J, with 9 bases in between. CDR1 and CDR2 from the germline V gene are SGHTA and FQGNSA. The CDR3 reads CASSLTGLGANVLTF. The CDR3 DNA sequence: TGTGCCAGCAGCTTAACAGGGCTCGGGGCCAACGTCCTGACTTTC.

This clonotype appeared many times. The chain joins TRBV12-3 or TRBV12-4 to TRBJ1-4, with TRBD1 identical over 7 bases. This CDR3 is built from 14 residues. V lost 6 bases and J lost 8; bases outside the gene matches: 9. The CDR3 DNA follows: TGTGCCAGCAGCCGTACAGGGGTGAAAGAAAAACTGTTTTTT. Protein: CASSRTGVKEKLFF.